This T cell receptor (beta chain) was sequenced for a study of Graves' ophthalmopathy and Graves' hyperthyroidism. Amplified material comprised TCR beta CDR3 regions derived from RNA transcripts. HTBI primers served in a first-round RT-PCR, which a second-round multiplex PCR followed. In TCRdb, the multiplex PCR reads were re-called with MiXCR into one record per CDR3 protein. This table holds around 1.1 million distinct CDR3 sequences, 36% found once. This CDR3 has 17 amino acids. Germline CDR1 is MGHRA and CDR2 is YSYEKL. Trimming took 0 bases from V and 1 from J, leaving 15 bases between them. The sequencing input was peripheral blood or thyroid tissue (not recorded which). The chain combines TRBV4-1 with TRBJ1-2, with a weak D call TRBD1 (6 bases). The source is an adult man with Graves' hyperthyroidism. The CDR3 is CASSQDRAGAYNYGYTF. The CDR3 region has the DNA TGCGCCAGCAGCCAAGATCGGGCAGGGGCTTATAACTATGGCTACACCTTC.